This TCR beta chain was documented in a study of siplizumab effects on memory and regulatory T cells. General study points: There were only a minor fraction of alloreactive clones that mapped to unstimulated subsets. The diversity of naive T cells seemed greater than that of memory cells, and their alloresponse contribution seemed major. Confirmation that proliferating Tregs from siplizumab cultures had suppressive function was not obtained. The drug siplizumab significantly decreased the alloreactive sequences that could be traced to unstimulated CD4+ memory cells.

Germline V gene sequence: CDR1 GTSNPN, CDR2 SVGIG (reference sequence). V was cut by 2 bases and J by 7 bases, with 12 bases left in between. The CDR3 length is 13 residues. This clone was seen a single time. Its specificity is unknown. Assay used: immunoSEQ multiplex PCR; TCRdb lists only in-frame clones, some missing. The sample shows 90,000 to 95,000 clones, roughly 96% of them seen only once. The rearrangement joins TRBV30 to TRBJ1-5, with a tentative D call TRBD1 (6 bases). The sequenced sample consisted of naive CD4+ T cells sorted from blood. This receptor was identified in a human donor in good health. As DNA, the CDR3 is TGTGCCTGGAGTTACGAGGGGGGACAGCCCCAGCATTTT. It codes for CAWSYEGGQPQHF.